A selection of T cell receptor beta chains follows, all from one sample in a study of shared clonotypes between healthy human individuals. Libraries were prepared by immunoSEQ multiplex PCR; TCRdb keeps only in-frame clonotypes and omits some of them. The sample includes over 2 million clones, roughly 96% of them seen just once. The sequencing sample was made of naive CD4+ T cells sorted from blood. Receptors were obtained from a man between 18 and 29 years old in good health. The CDR3 runs from the conserved cysteine through the conserved F or W. D genes are given only for firm matches. Clone size is stated in some rows and not others, as once, few, many or a class when expanded.

d_gene	v_gene	len	abundance	j_gene	CDR3nt	CDR3aa
-	TRBV4-1	15	-	TRBJ2-5	TGCGCCAGCAGCCCCACGAGCAGTTTCCAAGAGACCCAGTACTTC	CASSPTSSFQETQYF
-	TRBV6-6	14	-	TRBJ2-5	TGTGCCAGCAGTTACTCCCAGGGCCAAGAGACCCAGTACTTC	CASSYSQGQETQYF
TRBD2	TRBV5-4	14	-	TRBJ2-7	TGTGCCAGCAGCGGAGGGACTAGGTTCTACGAGCAGTACTTC	CASSGGTRFYEQYF
TRBD1	TRBV4-2	15	-	TRBJ1-1	TGTGCCAGCAGTTCGAGTAGGGGGCAGAACACTGAAGCTTTCTTT	CASSSSRGQNTEAFF
-	TRBV30	12	many	TRBJ1-2	TGTGCCTCCGGACAGAGAAACTATGGCTACACCTTC	CASGQRNYGYTF
TRBD1	TRBV5-1	14	-	TRBJ1-2	TGCGCCAGCAGCAGGACAGGGGGCGACTATGGCTACACCTTC	CASSRTGGDYGYTF
TRBD2	TRBV4-3	14	-	TRBJ2-1	TGCGCCAGCAGCCAAGATCTAGCGGGCAATGAGCAGTTCTTC	CASSQDLAGNEQFF
TRBD1	TRBV27	15	-	TRBJ2-7	TGTGCCACTCGGCGGGGACAGGACGGTATCTACGAGCAGTACTTC	CATRRGQDGIYEQYF
-	TRBV18	14	-	TRBJ2-3	TGTGCCAGCTCACCCGACAGGAACACAGATACGCAGTATTTT	CASSPDRNTDTQYF
TRBD2	TRBV2	15	-	TRBJ2-3	TGTGCCAGCAGTACGACTAGCGGGGGGACAGATACGCAGTATTTT	CASSTTSGGTDTQYF
-	TRBV19	15	-	TRBJ2-3	TGTGCCAGTAGCCGGGGGGCCCTAGGAACAGATACGCAGTATTTT	CASSRGALGTDTQYF
-	TRBV27	13	-	TRBJ1-1	TGTGCCAGCTCAAAGTCTGAATACACTGAAGCTTTCTTT	CASSKSEYTEAFF
-	TRBV10-3	15	-	TRBJ2-7	TGTGCCATCAGTGAGCCTGCTTCGGGACAAGGCGAGCAGTACTTC	CAISEPASGQGEQYF
-	TRBV20-1	10	-	TRBJ1-1	TGCAGTGCTGAATGGGGGAGGACTTTCTTT	CSAEWGRTFF